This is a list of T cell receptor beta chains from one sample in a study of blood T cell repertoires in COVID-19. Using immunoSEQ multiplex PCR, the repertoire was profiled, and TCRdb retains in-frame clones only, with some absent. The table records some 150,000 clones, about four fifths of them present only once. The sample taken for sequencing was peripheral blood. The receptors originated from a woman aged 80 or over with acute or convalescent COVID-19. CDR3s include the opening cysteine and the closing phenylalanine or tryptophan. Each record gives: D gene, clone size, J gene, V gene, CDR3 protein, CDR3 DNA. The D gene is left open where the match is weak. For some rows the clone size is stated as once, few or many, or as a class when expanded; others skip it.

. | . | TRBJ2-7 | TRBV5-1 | CASSFQGGNEQYF | TGCGCCAGCAGCTTTCAGGGTGGGAACGAGCAGTACTTC
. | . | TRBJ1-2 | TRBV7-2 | CASSLHGQTGYTF | TGTGCCAGCAGCTTACACGGACAGACGGGCTACACCTTC
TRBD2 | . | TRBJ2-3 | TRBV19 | CASSIAPSGGQDTQYF | TGTGCCAGTAGTATAGCGCCTAGCGGGGGGCAAGATACGCAGTATTTT
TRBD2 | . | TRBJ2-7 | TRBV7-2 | CASSLRPSSGGTSYEQYF | TGTGCCAGCAGCTTACGACCCAGTAGCGGGGGCACCTCCTACGAGCAGTACTTC
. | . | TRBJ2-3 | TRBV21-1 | CPDQPIPRGDTQYF | TGTCCGGACCAGCCCATCCCCCGGGGAGATACGCAGTATTTT
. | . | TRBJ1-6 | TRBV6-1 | CASSDDRFRNSPLHF | TGTGCCAGCAGTGATGACAGGTTCCGAAATTCACCCCTCCACTTT
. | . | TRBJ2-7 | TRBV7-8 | CASSNPYRGRYEQYF | TGTGCCAGCAGTAATCCGTATCGGGGAAGATACGAGCAGTACTTC
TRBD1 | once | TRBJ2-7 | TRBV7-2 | CASSLGGGPYEQYF | TGTGCCAGCAGCTTAGGAGGGGGCCCTTACGAGCAGTACTTC
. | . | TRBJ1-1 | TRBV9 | CASSPGTRNTEAFF | TGTGCCAGCAGCCCCGGGACTCGGAACACTGAAGCTTTCTTT
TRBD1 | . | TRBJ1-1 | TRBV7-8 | CASSRDRDTEAFF | TGTGCCAGCAGCCGGGACAGGGACACTGAAGCTTTCTTT
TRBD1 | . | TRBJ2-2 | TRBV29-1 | CSTNDRGRAGELFF | TGCAGCACAAACGACAGGGGTCGAGCCGGGGAGCTGTTTTTT
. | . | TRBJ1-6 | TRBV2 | CASRAEGNSPLHF | TGTGCCAGCAGGGCTGAGGGTAATTCACCCCTCCACTTT
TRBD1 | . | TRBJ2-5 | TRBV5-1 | CASSSRQGETQYF | TGCGCCAGCAGCTCGCGACAGGGAGAGACCCAGTACTTC
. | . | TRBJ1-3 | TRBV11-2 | CASSPPLLSGNTIYF | TGTGCCAGCAGCCCCCCCCTCCTCTCTGGAAACACCATATATTTT
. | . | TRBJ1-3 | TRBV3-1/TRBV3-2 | CASSPTHSGNTIYF | TGTGCCAGCAGCCCGACTCACTCTGGAAACACCATATATTTT
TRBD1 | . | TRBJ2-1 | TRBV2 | CASSEAGQGPLRRFF | TGTGCCAGCAGTGAAGCGGGACAGGGGCCCCTTAGGCGGTTCTTC
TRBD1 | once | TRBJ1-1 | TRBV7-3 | CASSPTGGATEAFF | TGTGCCAGCAGCCCGACAGGGGGCGCGACTGAAGCTTTCTTT
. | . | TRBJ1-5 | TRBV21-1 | CASGPGGRDQPQHF | TGTGCCAGCGGCCCGGGGGGTCGGGATCAGCCCCAGCATTTT
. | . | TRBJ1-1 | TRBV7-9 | CASSATGFEAFF | TGTGCCAGCAGCGCAACAGGGTTTGAAGCTTTCTTT
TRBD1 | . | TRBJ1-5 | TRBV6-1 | CASSETGSKQPQHF | TGTGCCAGCAGTGAGACAGGGTCAAAGCAGCCCCAGCATTTT
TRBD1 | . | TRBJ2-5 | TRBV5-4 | CASSLLRTGGSQETQYF | TGTGCCAGCAGCTTGCTCCGGACAGGGGGGAGCCAAGAGACCCAGTACTTC
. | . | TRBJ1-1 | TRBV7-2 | CASSSDRNTEAFF | TGTGCCAGCAGCTCCGACAGGAACACTGAAGCTTTCTTT
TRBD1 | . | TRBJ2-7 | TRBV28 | CASSLTGNYEQYF | TGTGCCAGCAGTTTGACAGGGAACTACGAGCAGTACTTC
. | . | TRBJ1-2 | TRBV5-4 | CASSLPSGYGYTF | TGTGCCAGCAGCTTGCCTTCCGGTTATGGCTACACCTTC
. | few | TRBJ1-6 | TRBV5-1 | CASSPRGLSSYNSPLHF | TGCGCCAGCAGCCCCAGAGGCCTGAGCTCCTATAATTCACCCCTCCACTTT
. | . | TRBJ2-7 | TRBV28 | CASSPATRYEQYF | TGTGCCAGCAGTCCCGCTACCCGATACGAGCAGTACTTC
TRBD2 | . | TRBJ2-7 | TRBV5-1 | CASSLTSGNSYEQYF | TGCGCCAGCAGCCTTACTAGCGGAAATTCCTACGAGCAGTACTTC
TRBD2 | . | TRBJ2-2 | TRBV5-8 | CASRLAGGGTGELFF | TGTGCCAGCAGACTAGCGGGAGGGGGCACCGGGGAGCTGTTTTTT
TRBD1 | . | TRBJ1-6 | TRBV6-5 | CASSYDRGNSPLHF | TGTGCCAGCAGTTACGACAGGGGTAATTCACCCCTCCACTTT
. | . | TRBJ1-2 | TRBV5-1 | CASSFLSGSYGYTF | TGCGCCAGCAGCTTCCTCTCCGGGTCCTATGGCTACACCTTC
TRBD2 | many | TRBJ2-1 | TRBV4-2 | CASSQDLNQRGGSDEQFF | TGTGCCAGCAGCCAAGATCTAAACCAGCGGGGGGGCAGCGATGAGCAGTTCTTC
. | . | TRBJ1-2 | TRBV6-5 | CASTTTPTGYYGYTF | TGTGCCAGCACTACTACTCCGACAGGCTACTATGGCTACACCTTC
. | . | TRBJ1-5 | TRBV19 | CASSIWDGTTPNQPQHF | TGTGCCAGTAGTATATGGGATGGGACAACCCCTAATCAGCCCCAGCATTTT
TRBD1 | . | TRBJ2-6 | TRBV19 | CASDRTGKSSGANVLTF | TGTGCCAGTGATAGGACAGGGAAATCCTCTGGGGCCAACGTCCTGACTTTC
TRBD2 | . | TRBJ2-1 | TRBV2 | CARGAAGGNEQFF | TGTGCCAGGGGGGCAGCGGGAGGGAATGAGCAGTTCTTC
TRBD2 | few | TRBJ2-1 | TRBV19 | CASSTRDYFYNEQFF | TGTGCCAGTAGTACCCGGGACTACTTCTACAATGAGCAGTTCTTC
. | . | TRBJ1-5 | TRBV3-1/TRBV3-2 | CASSQAGLSNQPQHF | TGTGCCAGCAGCCAAGCCGGGTTGAGCAATCAGCCCCAGCATTTT
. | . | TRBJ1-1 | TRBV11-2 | CASSSTIPTEAFF | TGTGCCAGCAGCTCCACTATCCCTACTGAAGCTTTCTTT
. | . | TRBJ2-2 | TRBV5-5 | CASSSGGELFF | TGTGCCAGCAGCTCCGGCGGGGAGCTGTTTTTT
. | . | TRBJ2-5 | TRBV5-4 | CASSFMGAKETQYF | TGTGCCAGCAGCTTTATGGGGGCCAAAGAGACCCAGTACTTC
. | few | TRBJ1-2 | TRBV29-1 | CSTLGVDYGYTF | TGCAGCACCCTCGGGGTCGACTATGGCTACACCTTC
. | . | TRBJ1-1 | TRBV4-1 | CASSTGGVHTEAFF | TGCGCCAGCAGCACCGGAGGGGTTCATACTGAAGCTTTCTTT
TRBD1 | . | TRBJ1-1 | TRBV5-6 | CASSPPRQGTTEAFF | TGTGCCAGCAGCCCCCCGCGACAGGGGACCACTGAAGCTTTCTTT
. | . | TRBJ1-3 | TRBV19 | CATRQHSGNTIYF | TGTGCCACTAGACAGCACTCTGGAAACACCATATATTTT
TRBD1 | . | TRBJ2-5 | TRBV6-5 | CAISGQGRQETQYF | TGTGCCATCAGCGGACAGGGAAGACAGGAGACCCAGTACTTC
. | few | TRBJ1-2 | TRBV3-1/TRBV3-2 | CASSQEGRDGYTF | TGTGCCAGCAGCCAAGAGGGCAGGGATGGCTACACCTTC